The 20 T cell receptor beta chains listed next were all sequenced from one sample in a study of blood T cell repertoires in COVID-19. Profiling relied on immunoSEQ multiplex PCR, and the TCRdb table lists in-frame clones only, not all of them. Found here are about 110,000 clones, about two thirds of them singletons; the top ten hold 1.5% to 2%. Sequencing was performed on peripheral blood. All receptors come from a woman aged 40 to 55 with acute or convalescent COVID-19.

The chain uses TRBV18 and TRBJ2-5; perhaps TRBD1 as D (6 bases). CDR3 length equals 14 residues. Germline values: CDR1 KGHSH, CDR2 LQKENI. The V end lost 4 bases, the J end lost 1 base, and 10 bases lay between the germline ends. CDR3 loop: CASSRRDTQETQYF. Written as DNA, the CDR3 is TGTGCCAGCTCACGAAGGGACACCCAAGAGACCCAGTACTTC. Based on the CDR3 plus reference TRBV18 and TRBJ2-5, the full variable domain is NAGVMQNPRHLVRRRGQEARLRCSPMKGHSHVYWYRQLPEEGLKFMVYLQKENIIDESGMPKERFSAEFPKEGPSILRIQQVVRGDSAAYFCASSRRDTQETQYFGPGTRLLVL.

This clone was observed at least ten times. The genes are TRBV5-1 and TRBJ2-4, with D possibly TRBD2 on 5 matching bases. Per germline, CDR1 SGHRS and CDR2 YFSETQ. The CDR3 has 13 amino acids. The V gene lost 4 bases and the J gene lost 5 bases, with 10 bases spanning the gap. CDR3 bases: TGCGCCAGCAGCAGGACTGGAGAAAACATTCAGTACTTC. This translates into CASSRTGENIQYF.

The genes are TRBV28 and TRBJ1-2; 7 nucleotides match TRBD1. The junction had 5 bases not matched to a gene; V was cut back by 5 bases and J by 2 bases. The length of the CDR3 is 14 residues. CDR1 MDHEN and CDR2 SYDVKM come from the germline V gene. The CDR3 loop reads CASSPTGPNYGYTF. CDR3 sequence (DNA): TGTGCCAGCAGTCCGACAGGGCCAAACTATGGCTACACCTTC.

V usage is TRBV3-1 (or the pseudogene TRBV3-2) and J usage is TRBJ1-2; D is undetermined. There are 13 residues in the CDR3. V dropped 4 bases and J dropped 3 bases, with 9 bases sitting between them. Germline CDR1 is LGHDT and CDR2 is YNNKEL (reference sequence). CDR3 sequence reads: CASSPSEYYGYTF. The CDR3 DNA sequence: TGTGCCAGCAGCCCCTCGGAGTACTATGGCTACACCTTC.

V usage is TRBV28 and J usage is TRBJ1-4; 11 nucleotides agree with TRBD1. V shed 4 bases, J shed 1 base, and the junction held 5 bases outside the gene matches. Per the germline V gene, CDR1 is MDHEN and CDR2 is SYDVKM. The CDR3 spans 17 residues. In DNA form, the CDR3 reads TGTGCCAGCAGTTATTCCGGGACAGGGGGAACTAATGAAAAACTGTTTTTT. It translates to CASSYSGTGGTNEKLFF. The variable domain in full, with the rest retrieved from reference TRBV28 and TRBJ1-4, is DVKVTQSSRYLVKRTGEKVFLECVQDMDHENMFWYRQDPGLGLRLIYFSYDVKMKEKGDIPEGYSVSREKKERFSLILESASTNQTSMYLCASSYSGTGGTNEKLFFGSGTQLSVL.

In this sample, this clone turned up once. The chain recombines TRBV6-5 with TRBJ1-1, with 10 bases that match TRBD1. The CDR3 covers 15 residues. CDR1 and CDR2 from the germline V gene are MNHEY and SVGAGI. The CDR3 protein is CACATGGAGDTEAFF. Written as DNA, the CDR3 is TGTGCTTGCGCGACAGGGGGCGCGGGGGACACTGAAGCTTTCTTT.

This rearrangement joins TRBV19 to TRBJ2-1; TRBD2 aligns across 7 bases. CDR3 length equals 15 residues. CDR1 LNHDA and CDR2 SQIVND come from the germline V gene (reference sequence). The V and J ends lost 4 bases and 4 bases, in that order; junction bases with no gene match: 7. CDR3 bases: TGTGCCAGTAGTACGGGGGGTCGCGATTACAATGAGCAGTTCTTC. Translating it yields CASSTGGRDYNEQFF.

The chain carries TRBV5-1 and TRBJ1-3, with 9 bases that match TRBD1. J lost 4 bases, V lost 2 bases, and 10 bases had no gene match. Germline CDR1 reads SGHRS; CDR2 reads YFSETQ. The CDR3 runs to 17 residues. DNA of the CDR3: TGCGCCAGCAGCTTAGGGGAACAGGGGGCAAGAGGAAACACCATATATTTT. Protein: CASSLGEQGARGNTIYF.

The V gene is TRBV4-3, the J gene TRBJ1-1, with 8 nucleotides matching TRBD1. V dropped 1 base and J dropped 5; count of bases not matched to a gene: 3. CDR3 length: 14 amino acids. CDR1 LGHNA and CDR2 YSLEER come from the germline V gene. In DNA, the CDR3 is TGCGCCAGCAGCCAAGGGACAGGGAGGACTGAAGCTTTCTTT. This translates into CASSQGTGRTEAFF.

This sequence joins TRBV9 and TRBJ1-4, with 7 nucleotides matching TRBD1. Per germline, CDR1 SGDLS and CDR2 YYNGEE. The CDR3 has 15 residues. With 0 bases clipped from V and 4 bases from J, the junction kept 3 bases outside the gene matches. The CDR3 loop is CASSVEGQLNEKLFF. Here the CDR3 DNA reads TGTGCCAGCAGCGTAGAGGGACAGCTTAATGAAAAACTGTTTTTT.

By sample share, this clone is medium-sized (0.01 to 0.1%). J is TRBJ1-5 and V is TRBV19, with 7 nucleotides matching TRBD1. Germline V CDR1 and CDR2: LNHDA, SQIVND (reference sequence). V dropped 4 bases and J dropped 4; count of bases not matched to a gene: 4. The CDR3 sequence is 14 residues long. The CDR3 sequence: CASSKGGGNQPQHF. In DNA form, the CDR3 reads TGTGCCAGTAGTAAAGGGGGCGGGAATCAGCCCCAGCATTTT.

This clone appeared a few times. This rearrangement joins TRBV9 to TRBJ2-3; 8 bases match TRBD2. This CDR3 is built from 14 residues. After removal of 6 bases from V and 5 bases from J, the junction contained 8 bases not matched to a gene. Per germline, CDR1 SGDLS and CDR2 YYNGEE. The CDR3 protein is CASTRSGGIDTQYF. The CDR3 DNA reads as TGTGCCAGCACTAGATCGGGGGGGATAGATACGCAGTATTTT.

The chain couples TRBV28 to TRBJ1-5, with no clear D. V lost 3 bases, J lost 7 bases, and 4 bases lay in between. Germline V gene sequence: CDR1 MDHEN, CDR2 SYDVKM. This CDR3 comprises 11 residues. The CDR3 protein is CASSFQQPQHF. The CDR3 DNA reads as TGTGCCAGCAGTTTTCAGCAGCCCCAGCATTTT.

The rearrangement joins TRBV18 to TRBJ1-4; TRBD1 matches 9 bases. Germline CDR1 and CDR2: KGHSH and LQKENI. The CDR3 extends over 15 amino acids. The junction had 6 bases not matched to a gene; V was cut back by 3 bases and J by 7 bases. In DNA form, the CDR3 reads TGTGCCAGCTCACCCCAGGGACAGGGTGCTGAAAAACTGTTTTTT. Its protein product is CASSPQGQGAEKLFF.

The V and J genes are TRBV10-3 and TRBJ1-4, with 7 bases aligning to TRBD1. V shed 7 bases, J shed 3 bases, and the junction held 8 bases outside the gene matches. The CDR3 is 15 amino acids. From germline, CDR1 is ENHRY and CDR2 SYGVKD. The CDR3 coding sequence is TGTGCCATCAAAGGGACAGATGGGGCTAATGAAAAACTGTTTTTT. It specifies CAIKGTDGANEKLFF.

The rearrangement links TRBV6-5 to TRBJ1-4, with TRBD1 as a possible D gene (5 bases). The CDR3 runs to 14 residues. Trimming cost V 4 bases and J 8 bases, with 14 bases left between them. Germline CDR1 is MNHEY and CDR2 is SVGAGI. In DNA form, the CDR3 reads TGTGCCAGCAGTTCCCCCGGGGGGGGAGAAAAACTGTTTTTT. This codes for CASSSPGGGEKLFF.

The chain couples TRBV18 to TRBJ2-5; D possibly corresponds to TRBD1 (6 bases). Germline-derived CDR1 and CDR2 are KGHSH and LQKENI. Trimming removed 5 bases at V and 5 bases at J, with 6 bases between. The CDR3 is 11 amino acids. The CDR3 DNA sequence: TGTGCCAGCTCAACAGGGGAGACCCAGTACTTC. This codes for CASSTGETQYF.

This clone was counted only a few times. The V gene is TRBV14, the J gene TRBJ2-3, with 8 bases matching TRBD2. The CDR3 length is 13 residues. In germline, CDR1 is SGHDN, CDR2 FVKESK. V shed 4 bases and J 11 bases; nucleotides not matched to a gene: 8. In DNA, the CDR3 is TGTGCCAGCAGCCCCTCGCGGAGCGGGGGGCAGTATTTT. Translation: CASSPSRSGGQYF.

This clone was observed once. CDR3 amino acids: CATSATGVGAGELFF. DNA of the CDR3: TGTGCCACCAGTGCGACAGGGGTCGGGGCCGGGGAGCTGTTTTTT. The chain links TRBV24-1 to TRBJ2-2, with 8 positions matching TRBD1. CDR1 is KGHDR and CDR2 is SFDVKD in the germline V gene. The CDR3 length is 15 residues. The J segment lost 6 bases and the V segment lost 5 bases, leaving 7 bases of the junction unmatched.

CDR3 sequence: CAWSSPSVATF. The CDR3 DNA sequence: TGTGCCTGGAGTTCACCCAGTGTAGCCACCTTC. This chain links TRBV30 with TRBJ1-2, with unresolved D. Trimming removed 2 bases from V and 13 bases from J, with 14 bases in between. Germline assignment: CDR1 GTSNPN and CDR2 SVGIG (reference sequence). This CDR3 comprises 11 residues.